This is a list of T cell receptor beta chains from one sample in a study of OX40 agonist ivuxolimab in advanced cancers. Method: immunoSEQ multiplex PCR; TCRdb's copy keeps in-frame clones and lacks some. The sample includes about 68,000 clones, about 80% of them seen just once. Source: CD4+ or CD8+ T cells sorted from blood, taken in a trial of the OX40 agonist ivuxolimab. The receptors were gathered from an adult with an advanced solid tumor such as melanoma, head and neck, liver or kidney cancer. Both conserved end residues are part of each CDR3. A D gene is named only where the DNA matches it firmly. Some rows have no size entry. The others give once, few or many, or a class for an expanded clone.

v_gene: TRBV5-1
d_gene: TRBD1
abundance: NA
CDR3aa: CASSLGTGAVYEQYF

v_gene: TRBV11-2
d_gene: NA
abundance: NA
CDR3aa: CASSLEGAGADTQYF

v_gene: TRBV18
d_gene: NA
abundance: NA
CDR3aa: CASSPIQGQPWTGYTF

v_gene: TRBV10-3
d_gene: NA
abundance: few
CDR3aa: CAISLSNQPQHF

v_gene: TRBV28
d_gene: NA
abundance: few
CDR3aa: CASSLWGVPEDF

v_gene: TRBV5-1
d_gene: TRBD1
abundance: NA
CDR3aa: CASSFFPLTGGNTGELFF

v_gene: TRBV14
d_gene: NA
abundance: NA
CDR3aa: CASSGLVKTQYF

v_gene: TRBV7-9
d_gene: TRBD2
abundance: NA
CDR3aa: CASSFKVTSGTDTQYF

v_gene: TRBV7-8
d_gene: NA
abundance: NA
CDR3aa: CASSFRTSGYTF

v_gene: TRBV7-6
d_gene: NA
abundance: NA
CDR3aa: CASSLEWGTEAFF

v_gene: TRBV25-1
d_gene: TRBD1
abundance: NA
CDR3aa: CASTLSDRGTEAFF

v_gene: TRBV7-7
d_gene: NA
abundance: NA
CDR3aa: CASSLGTGETQYF

v_gene: TRBV18
d_gene: NA
abundance: NA
CDR3aa: CASYRLLLGAGDTEAFF

v_gene: TRBV18
d_gene: TRBD1
abundance: NA
CDR3aa: CASSPGQGAYEQYF

v_gene: TRBV2
d_gene: NA
abundance: NA
CDR3aa: CASSENGNTIYF

v_gene: TRBV6-5
d_gene: NA
abundance: NA
CDR3aa: CASSYGGPNIQYF